This TCR beta chain was sequenced during a study of T-cell memory formation after mild COVID-19. Points from the study as a whole: For second-wave clones that peaked at day 37, SARS-CoV-2 specificity went unverified. Shrinking CD4+ clones were chiefly CM and EM; CD8+ ones were chiefly EMRA. CD4+ bias marked clones expanding day 15 to 37, unlike balanced contracting clones.

The table lists this clonotype with a few counts. Its antigen is unidentified. Germline and junction disagree at one end, which may indicate a read error. CDR3 length: 16 amino acids. Germline V CDR1 and CDR2: LGHDT, YNNKEL (reference sequence). 5'RACE with constant-segment primers yielded barcoded, UMI-tagged TCR alpha and TCR beta cDNA libraries. TCRdb called the 5' RACE reads again in MiXCR, with one record for every CDR3 protein. This sample has 65,000 to 90,000 distinct CDR3 sequences, with roughly 12% found just once. The TCR sequence derives from a man younger than 35 who had mild COVID-19 (a few samples of this study predate the infection). Cell type and time point are not known. Sequencing was performed on PBMCs or a T cell subset sorted from them (not recorded which). J is TRBJ2-1 and V is TRBV3-1; tentative D call: TRBD2 (6 bases). The CDR3 loop reads CASSQGRDLGYDEQFF. CDR3 bases: TGTGCCAGCAGCCAAGGCCGGGACTTGGGCTACGATGAGCAGTTCTTC.